The 7 T cell receptor beta chains in this list originate from one sample, sequenced in a study of blood T cell repertoires in COVID-19. Here immunoSEQ multiplex PCR was the method, and the copy in TCRdb shows in-frame clones only, minus some. The profile covers 300,000 to 450,000 clones, with around 90% appearing a single time and around 4% taken by the ten largest. The sample was peripheral blood. These receptors all stem from a woman aged 60-75 years with COVID-19, enrolled during active disease.

V and J are TRBV6-1 and TRBJ2-5, with TRBD2 matching over 9 bases. The length of the CDR3 is 15 residues. The J segment lost 6 bases and the V segment lost 1 base, leaving 6 bases of the junction unmatched. Germline V gene data show CDR1 as MNHNS and CDR2 as SASEGT. The CDR3 DNA follows: TGTGCCAGCAGTGAAGGGCCTAGCGGGATGCAGACCCAGTACTTC. Its protein product is CASSEGPSGMQTQYF.

The chain carries TRBV7-8 and TRBJ1-5, with 10 nucleotides matching TRBD1. V lost 5 bases, J lost 1 base, and 8 bases stayed unmatched. Per the germline V gene, CDR1 is SGHVS and CDR2 is FQNEAQ. This CDR3 spans 17 amino acids. CDR3 sequence (DNA): TGTGCCAGCAGCCACCAGGGACAGGGGTTCAGCAATCAGCCCCAGCATTTT. Translation gives CASSHQGQGFSNQPQHF.

The chain carries TRBV2 and TRBJ1-2; the D is unclear. Between the trimmed V and J ends, which lost 3 bases and 0 bases, there was a span of 8 bases. The germline CDR1 and CDR2 sequences are SNHLY and FYNNEI. The CDR3 runs to 14 residues. The CDR3 DNA sequence: TGTGCCAGCAGTGACCCCACAGCTAACTATGGCTACACCTTC. This sequence encodes CASSDPTANYGYTF.

This clone has only one observation. V gene TRBV2 combines with J gene TRBJ1-5; D is uncertain. CDR1 is SNHLY, CDR2 FYNNEI, per germline. V was cut by 3 bases and J by 5 bases, with 8 bases left in between. This CDR3 is built from 13 residues. Written as DNA, the CDR3 is TGTGCCAGCAGTGAGGCGGAGTATCAGCCCCAGCATTTT. It encodes CASSEAEYQPQHF.

J is TRBJ1-5 and V is TRBV5-6, with 9 positions matching TRBD1. CDR3 length equals 18 residues. Germline CDR1 and CDR2: SGHDT and YYEEEE. The junction had 14 bases not matched to a gene; V was cut back by 2 bases and J by 5 bases. The DNA of the CDR3 is TGTGCCAGCAGCTTTCTGCGTGGAGGGACAGGGATCGATCAGCCCCAGCATTTT. Translated: CASSFLRGGTGIDQPQHF.

The chain has TRBV6-4 and TRBJ1-1; 7 bases are shared with TRBD1. Germline V gene lookup returns CDR1 MRHNA and CDR2 SNTAGT. CDR3 length: 13 amino acids. The junction had 5 bases not matched to a gene; V was cut back by 6 bases and J by 4 bases. The CDR3 here is CASSRDRSTEAFF. In DNA form, the CDR3 reads TGTGCCAGCAGCCGGGACAGAAGCACTGAAGCTTTCTTT.

The CDR3 spells CASSLTGAIYEQYF. The CDR3 DNA follows: TGTGCCAGCAGTTTGACAGGGGCCATCTACGAGCAGTACTTC. The rearrangement uses TRBV5-4 and TRBJ2-7, with TRBD1 identical over 8 bases. This CDR3 is 14 amino acids long. V dropped 5 bases and J dropped 3; count of bases not matched to a gene: 7. From germline, CDR1 is SGHNT and CDR2 YYREEE (reference sequence).